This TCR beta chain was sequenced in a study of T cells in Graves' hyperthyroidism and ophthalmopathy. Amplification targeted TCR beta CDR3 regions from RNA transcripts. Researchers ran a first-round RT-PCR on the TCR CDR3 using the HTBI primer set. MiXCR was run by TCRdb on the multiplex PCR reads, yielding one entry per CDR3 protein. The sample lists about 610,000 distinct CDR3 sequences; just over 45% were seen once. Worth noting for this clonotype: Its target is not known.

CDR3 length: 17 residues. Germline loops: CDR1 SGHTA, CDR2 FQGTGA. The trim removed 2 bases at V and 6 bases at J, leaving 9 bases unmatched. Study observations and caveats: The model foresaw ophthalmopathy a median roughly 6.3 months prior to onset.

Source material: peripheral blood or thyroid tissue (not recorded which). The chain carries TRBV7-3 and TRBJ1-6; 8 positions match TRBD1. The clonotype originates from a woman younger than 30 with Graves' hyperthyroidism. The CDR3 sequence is CASSLQGAGDFNSPLHF. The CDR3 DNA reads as TGTGCCAGCAGCTTACAGGGGGCCGGGGATTTTAATTCACCCCTCCACTTT.